This record concerns one T cell receptor (beta chain) sequence. No cognate antigen has been identified for it. One base away there is no much larger clone; base qualities are not given. This specimen's time point label, interpreted: about 28 days (+/-7) after the second vaccine dose. Reading the label with the study, this specimen's treatment or condition is: meningococcal conjugate vaccine given as trial control. The vaccinee samples were drawn from two UK trials, COV001 and COV002, one of which was a single-blind randomized controlled phase 2/3 trial testing AZD1222 (ChAdOx1 nCoV-19) in healthy adults. For TCRbeta chain sequencing, PBMC samples were collected from trial participants at day 0 and at day 28 after the second dose. The data were obtained in a study of T cell responses to AZD1222 COVID-19 vaccine (dated by TCRdb to about 2021). For the wider study: A total of more than 230 trial participants underwent TCR sequencing, of whom some 200 had received two doses of AZD1222 and approximately 26 had received two doses of the MenACWY control vaccine. Enrollment into the trials was organized by age into subgroups of 18-55, 56-69 and 70-plus years, and those subgroups contained about 150, 27 and 61 TCR-sequenced participants, respectively. On the study overall, not on this receptor specifically: Participants were mostly white British, with more females than males. The authors suggested clonal diversity may have been underestimated. No day 14 peak-response samples were available, so repertoires were characterized only after the peak T cell response. Only five or six AZD1222 recipients were SARS-CoV-2 seropositive at baseline, limiting conclusions about previously exposed vaccinees. Reportedly, almost half of the unique spike-specific TCRs recognized epitopes lying outside the regions that are mutated in the B.1.351 and B.1.1.7 variants. The vaccine-associated CD4 TCRs covered the entire spike protein, and the dominant responses fell in regions 160-218 and 743-854. In the small 56-69-year group, the increase in depth fell short of significance, most likely because of low power. After two AZD1222 doses, both the breadth and the depth of spike-specific TCRs were significantly higher than at day 0 and than in MenACWY recipients.

The CDR3 regions of human TCRbeta chains were analyzed by immunosequencing. The published analysis was carried out like this. TCRs in the repertoires were matched against a reference library of SARS-CoV-2-specific TCRs that had been generated with the MIRA antigen-specificity platform. Breadth was defined as the fraction of unique TCRs that were SARS-CoV-2-associated. Depth was defined as the fraction of total T cells that were SARS-CoV-2-associated. Each spike-specific TCR was assigned to its reactive spike region and to a CD4 or CD8 class using the MIRA data. Log10-transformed breadth and depth values were compared by one-way ANOVA with Sidak's multiple comparisons tests. TCRdb mirrors the immuneACCESS table, restricted to in-frame sequences. Some clones are absent from its copies; in checked studies, under half trace to an unresolved V gene, and the reason for the others is unknown. V and J calls and clone size are given by that table; D and trimming were obtained from the DNA. The table for this sample lists 150,000 to 200,000 clones; about 92% of them were counted only once. The ten largest clones represent 3.6% of the sample.

This receptor was taken from an adult who received the MenACWY meningococcal vaccine as a control. The source was peripheral blood, collected 28 days after the second dose of the MenACWY control vaccine.

The DNA is TGTGCCAGCAGCTTTCTTTTGAGAGTCGGAGATAATTCACCCCTCCACTTT. Translated, it reads CASSFLLRVGDNSPLHF. The chain was built from TRBV11-3 and TRBJ1-6; the D gene remains uncertain. The CDR3 runs 17 residues from the cysteine to the phenylalanine. Of the read, only the CDR3 DNA is kept; its 51 bases are in frame from base 1. The germline V gene specifies SGHNT as CDR1 and YENEEA as CDR2. V is pared back by 3 bases and J by 5 bases, with 17 bases lying between the germline termini.